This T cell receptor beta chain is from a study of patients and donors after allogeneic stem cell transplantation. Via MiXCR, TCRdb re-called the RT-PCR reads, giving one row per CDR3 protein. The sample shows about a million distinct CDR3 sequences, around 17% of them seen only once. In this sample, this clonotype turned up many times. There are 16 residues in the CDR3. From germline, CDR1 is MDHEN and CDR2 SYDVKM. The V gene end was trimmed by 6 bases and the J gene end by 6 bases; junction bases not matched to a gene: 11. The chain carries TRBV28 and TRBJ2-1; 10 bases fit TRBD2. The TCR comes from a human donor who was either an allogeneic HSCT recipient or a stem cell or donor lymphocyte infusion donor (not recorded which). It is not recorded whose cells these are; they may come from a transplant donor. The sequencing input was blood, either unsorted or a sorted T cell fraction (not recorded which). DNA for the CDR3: TGTGCCAGCAGGGGAACCGGGACTAGCGACCTCAATGAGCAGTTCTTC. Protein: CASRGTGTSDLNEQFF.